This T cell receptor (beta chain) was documented in a study of OX40 agonist ivuxolimab in advanced cancers. This CDR3 is 13 amino acids long. The germline V gene has CDR1 LNHDA and CDR2 SQIVND (reference sequence). V was cut by 8 bases and J by 8 bases, with 13 bases left in between. Here immunoSEQ multiplex PCR was the method, and the copy in TCRdb shows in-frame clones only, minus some. The sample gives approximately 69,000 clones, approximately 89% of which show up once; under 0.35% is in the top ten. Study-level results: Low normalized T-cell clonal expansion was additionally recorded for some nonresponders.

Regarding this clone: Antigen unknown.

V is TRBV19 and J is TRBJ1-6; D is perhaps TRBD1 (6 bases). This clonotype originated in an adult with an advanced solid tumor such as melanoma, head and neck, liver or kidney cancer. Specimen: CD4+ or CD8+ T cells sorted from blood, collected in a trial of the OX40 agonist ivuxolimab. The CDR3 bases are TGTGCCAGTGCGTGGACAGTAGATTCACCCCTCCACTTT. Its translation: CASAWTVDSPLHF.